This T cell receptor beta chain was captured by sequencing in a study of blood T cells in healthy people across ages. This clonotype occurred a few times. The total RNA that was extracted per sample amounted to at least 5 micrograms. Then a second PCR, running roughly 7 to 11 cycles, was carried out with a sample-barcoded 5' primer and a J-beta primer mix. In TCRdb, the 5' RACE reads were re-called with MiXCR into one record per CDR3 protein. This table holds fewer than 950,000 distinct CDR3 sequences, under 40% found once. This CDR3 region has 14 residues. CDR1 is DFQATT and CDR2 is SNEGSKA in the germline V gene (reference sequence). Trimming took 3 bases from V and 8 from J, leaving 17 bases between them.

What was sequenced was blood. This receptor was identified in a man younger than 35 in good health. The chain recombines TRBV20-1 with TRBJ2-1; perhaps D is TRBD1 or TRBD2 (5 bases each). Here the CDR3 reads CSARRPRGMDEQFF. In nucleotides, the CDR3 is TGCAGTGCTAGGAGACCCCGGGGCATGGATGAGCAGTTCTTC.